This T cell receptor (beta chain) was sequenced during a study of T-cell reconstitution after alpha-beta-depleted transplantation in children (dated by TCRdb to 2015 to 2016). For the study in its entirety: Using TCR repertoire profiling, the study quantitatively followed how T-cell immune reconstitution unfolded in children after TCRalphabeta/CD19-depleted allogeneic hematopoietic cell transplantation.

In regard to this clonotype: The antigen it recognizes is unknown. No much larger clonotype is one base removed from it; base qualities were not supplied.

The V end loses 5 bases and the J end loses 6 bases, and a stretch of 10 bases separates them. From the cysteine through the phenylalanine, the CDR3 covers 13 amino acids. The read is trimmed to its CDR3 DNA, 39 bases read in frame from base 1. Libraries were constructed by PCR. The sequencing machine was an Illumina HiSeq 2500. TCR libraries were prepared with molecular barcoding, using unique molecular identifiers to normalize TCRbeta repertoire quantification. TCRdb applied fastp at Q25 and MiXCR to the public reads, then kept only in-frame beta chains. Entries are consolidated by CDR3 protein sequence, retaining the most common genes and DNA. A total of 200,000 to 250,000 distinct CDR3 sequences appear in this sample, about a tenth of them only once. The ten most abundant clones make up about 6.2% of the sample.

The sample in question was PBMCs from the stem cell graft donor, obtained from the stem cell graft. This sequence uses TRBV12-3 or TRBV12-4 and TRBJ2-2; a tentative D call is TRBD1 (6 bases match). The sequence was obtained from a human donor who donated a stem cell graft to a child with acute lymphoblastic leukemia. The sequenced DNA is TGTGCCAGCAGTCGCCAGGGGCCCGGGGAGCTGTTTTTT. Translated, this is CASSRQGPGELFF.